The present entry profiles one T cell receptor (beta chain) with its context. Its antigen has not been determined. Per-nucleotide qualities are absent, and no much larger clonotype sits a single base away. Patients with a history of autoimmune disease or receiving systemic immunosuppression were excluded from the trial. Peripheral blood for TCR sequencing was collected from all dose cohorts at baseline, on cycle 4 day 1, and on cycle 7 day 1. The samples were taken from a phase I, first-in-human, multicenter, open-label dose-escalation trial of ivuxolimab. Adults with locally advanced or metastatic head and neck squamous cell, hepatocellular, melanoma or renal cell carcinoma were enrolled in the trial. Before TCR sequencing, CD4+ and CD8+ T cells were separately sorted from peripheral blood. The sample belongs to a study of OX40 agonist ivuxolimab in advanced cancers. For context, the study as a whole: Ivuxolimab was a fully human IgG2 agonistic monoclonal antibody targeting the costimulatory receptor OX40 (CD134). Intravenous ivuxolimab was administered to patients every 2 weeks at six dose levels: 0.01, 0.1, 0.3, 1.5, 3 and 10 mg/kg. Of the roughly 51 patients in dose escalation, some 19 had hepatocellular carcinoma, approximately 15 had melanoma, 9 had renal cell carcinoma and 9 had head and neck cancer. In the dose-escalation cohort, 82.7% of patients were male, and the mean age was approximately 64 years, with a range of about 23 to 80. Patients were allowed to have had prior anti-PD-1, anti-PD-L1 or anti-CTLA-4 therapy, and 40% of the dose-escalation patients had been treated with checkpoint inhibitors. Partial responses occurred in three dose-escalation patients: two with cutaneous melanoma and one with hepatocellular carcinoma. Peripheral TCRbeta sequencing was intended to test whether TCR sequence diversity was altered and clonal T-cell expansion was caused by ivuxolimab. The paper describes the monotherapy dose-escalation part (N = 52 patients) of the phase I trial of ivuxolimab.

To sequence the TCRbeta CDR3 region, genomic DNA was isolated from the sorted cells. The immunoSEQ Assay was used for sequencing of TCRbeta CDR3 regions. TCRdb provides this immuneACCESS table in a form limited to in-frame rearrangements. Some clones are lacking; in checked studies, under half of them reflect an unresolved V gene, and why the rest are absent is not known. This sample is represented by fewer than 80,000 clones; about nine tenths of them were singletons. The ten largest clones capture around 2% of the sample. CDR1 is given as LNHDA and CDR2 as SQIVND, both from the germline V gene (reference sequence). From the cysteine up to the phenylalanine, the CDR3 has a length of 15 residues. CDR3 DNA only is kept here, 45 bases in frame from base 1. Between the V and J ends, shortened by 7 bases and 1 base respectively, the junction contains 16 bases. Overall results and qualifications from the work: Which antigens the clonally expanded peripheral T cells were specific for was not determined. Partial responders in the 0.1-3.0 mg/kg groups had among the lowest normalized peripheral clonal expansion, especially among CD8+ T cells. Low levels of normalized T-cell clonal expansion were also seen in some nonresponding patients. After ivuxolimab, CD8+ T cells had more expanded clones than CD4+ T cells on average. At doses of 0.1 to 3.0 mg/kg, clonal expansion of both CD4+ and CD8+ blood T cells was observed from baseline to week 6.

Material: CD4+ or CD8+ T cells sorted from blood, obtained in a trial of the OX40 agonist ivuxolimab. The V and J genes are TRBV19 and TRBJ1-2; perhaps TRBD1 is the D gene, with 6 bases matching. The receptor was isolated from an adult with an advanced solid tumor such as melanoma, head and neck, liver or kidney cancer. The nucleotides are TGTGCCAGTATCGCTGGGGGGGCGGATAACTATGGCTACACCTTC. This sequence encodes CASIAGGADNYGYTF.